The present T cell receptor beta chain was sequenced within a study of beta chain features in type 1 diabetes (dated by TCRdb to 2016 to 2019). Describing the broader study: Patients and healthy donors did not differ in mean age, gender distribution, total cell number or subset yield. The study compared the TCRB repertoires of sorted circulating CD4+ T cell subsets in recently diagnosed type 1 diabetes patients with those in matched healthy donors. Regulatory and stem cell-like memory subsets were isolated from only 8 patients and roughly eight healthy donors, whereas naive and central memory subsets came from all 28 donors. A total of under 140,000,000 sorted cells were examined across all samples, and the number of cells per subset was strongly correlated with RNA yield. Overall study outcomes, separate from this receptor: Naive, central memory and regulatory TCRB repertoires appeared to be more similar among patients than among healthy donors. In all four CD4+ subsets, TCRB CDR3 length was moderately but significantly shorter in type 1 diabetes patients. Because cDNA was sequenced instead of genomic DNA, activated cells with high expression could be over-represented, although the groups did not differ in activation or CD3 levels. Because small numbers of individuals were included in the HLA sub-analyses, any influence of HLA type on TCRB rearrangement was left unresolved. At VDJ recombination sites, patients with type 1 diabetes made fewer insertions and deleted more nucleotides, a pattern implying thymic rearrangement abnormalities. PCR might favor shorter templates, but patient and control samples were amplified and corrected together, so any skew would affect both groups equally.

In its sample, this clone was seen a few times. The antigen this receptor binds is unknown. No base-level quality is on record; no much larger clone is a single base apart. CDR1 and CDR2, looked up from the germline V gene, are SQVTM and ANQGSEA. Trimming accounts for 1 base at V and 10 bases at J, while the number of junction bases matched to no gene is 8. From the cysteine up to the phenylalanine, the CDR3 has a length of 14 residues. Only the CDR3 DNA stays, 42 bases, in frame from base 1. The entire isolated RNA was reverse transcribed using the High Capacity cDNA Reverse Transcription Kit, and thus expressed TCRB transcripts were sequenced. Deep immunoSEQ sequencing was applied to naive, central memory and regulatory T cell samples, giving an average of about 3.6 million total reads per sample. Sorted cells were lysed in RLT buffer, and RNA was extracted using DNase-treated RNeasy Micro or Mini kits according to cell number. Each cell subset was processed separately to prevent cross-contamination, with patient and healthy donor samples processed together. The immunoSEQ multiplex PCR was used to amplify TCRB sequences from cDNA, yielding 87-bp fragments that span the CDR3 region. Sequencing of the amplicons was done on the Illumina HiSeq platform. In the authors' own workflow: PCR bias was corrected computationally using synthetic template baselines, and reads within Hamming distance 2 were collapsed, with unmergeable singletons discarded. Reads were aligned against IMGT to assign V, D and J genes, CDR3 length and insertions or deletions at six rearrangement sites. Clonotype counts were normalized to sorted cell number within each subset before computing true diversity and Gini coefficients with the tcR R package. The overlap coefficient, calculated on TCRB nucleotide sequences, was used to measure repertoire sharing. As a proxy for the pre-selection repertoire, out-of-frame TCRB sequences from naive cells were analyzed. TCRdb obtained this table from immuneACCESS and retained in-frame rearrangements with V and J assigned. These tables miss some clones; where compared with another copy, unresolved V genes account for less than half of the shortfall, and the remainder is unexplained. From that table come the V and J calls and clone size; the DNA was used to work out D and trimming. The sample yields more than 300,000 clones; over 12% were counted once. In total, the top ten clones hold under 0.02% of the sample.

From each donor, a single peripheral blood sample of 100 to 150 mL on average was drawn into heparinised tubes. Using a panel that included CD45RO, CCR7, CD25, CD127, CD95 and CD27, naive, central memory, regulatory and stem cell-like memory CD4+ T cells were sorted on a BD FACSAria II. Every sorted population had a purity above 95%. PBMCs were isolated right away by Lymphoprep density gradient centrifugation and were stained directly, without culture. So that batch effects would be minimized, each experiment stained and sorted samples in pairs, pairing one healthy donor with one patient. Recombination linked TRBV29-1 to TRBJ2-1; TRBD1 lines up with 9 middle nucleotides. The sequence derives from a woman aged 18-35 years in good health. The source material was naive CD4+ T cells from blood. The cell subset or site label here, explained by the study, means: true naive CD4+ T cells. This receptor carries the CDR3 CSVEARRTGVEQFF. The DNA sequence is as follows: TGCAGCGTTGAAGCGAGAAGGACAGGGGTCGAGCAGTTCTTC.